This section outlines one T cell receptor beta chain sequence together with its context. What it binds is unknown. The data are from a study of OX40 agonist ivuxolimab in advanced cancers. Whole-study results and caveats: In general, CD8+ T cells held more expanded clones than CD4+ did, on average.

Trimming took 3 bases from V and 3 from J, leaving 12 bases between them. This CDR3 comprises 15 residues. Germline V gene lookup returns CDR1 SNHLY and CDR2 FYNNEI. The protocol was immunoSEQ multiplex PCR, while the TCRdb copy is restricted to in-frame clones and leaves out a portion. The sample has approximately 98,000 clones; approximately 80% are singletons. Sequenced material: CD4+ or CD8+ T cells sorted from blood, taken in a trial of the OX40 agonist ivuxolimab. This clonotype originated in an adult with an advanced solid tumor such as melanoma, head and neck, liver or kidney cancer. The rearrangement links TRBV2 to TRBJ1-5; D is uncertain. The DNA for the CDR3 is TGTGCCAGCAGTGACGGGCCCGACCCCAATCAGCCCCAGCATTTT. Translated, it gives CASSDGPDPNQPQHF. Drawing the rest from reference TRBV2 and TRBJ1-5, the complete variable domain is EPEVTQTPSHQVTQMGQEVILRCVPISNHLYFYWYRQILGQKVEFLVSFYNNEISEKSEIFDDQFSVERPDGSNFTLKIRSTKLEDSAMYFCASSDGPDPNQPQHFGDGTRLSIL.